Below, 27 T cell receptor beta chains from the same sample are listed, as sequenced in a study of response to subunit inactivated influenza vaccine. TCRdb reprocessed the RT-PCR reads with MiXCR, giving one entry per CDR3 protein. The sample shows about 800,000 distinct CDR3 sequences, 20% to 25% of them seen only once. This specimen consisted of PBMCs from blood, obtained more than 4 days after vaccination. These TCRs come from a man aged 45 to 65 who received an inactivated influenza vaccine.

Many counts were recorded for this clonotype. The rearrangement links TRBV29-1 to TRBJ2-1, with 10 bases that match TRBD2. Losses at the gene ends were 6 bases for V and 8 bases for J; bases not matched to a gene: 4. Germline CDR1 reads SQVTM; CDR2 reads ANQGSEA. The CDR3 loop spans 12 amino acids. CDR3 region: CSVAGTSDEQFF. Written as DNA, the CDR3 is TGCAGCGTAGCCGGGACTAGCGATGAGCAGTTCTTC.

There are many counts of this clonotype. V usage is TRBV4-2 and J usage is TRBJ2-1, with D perhaps matching TRBD1 or TRBD2 (6 bases each). The CDR3 is 13 residues long. CDR1 and CDR2 (germline): LGHNA, YNFKEQ. V lost 0 bases and J 9 bases, leaving 9 bases between the germline ends. CDR3 residues: CASSQDWGAEQFF. The CDR3 DNA sequence: TGTGCCAGCAGCCAAGATTGGGGGGCTGAGCAGTTCTTC.

This chain joins TRBV2 and TRBJ2-3; 7 nucleotides align to TRBD1. The CDR3 contains 14 residues. Germline V gene lookup returns CDR1 SNHLY and CDR2 FYNNEI. The junction had 12 bases not matched to a gene; V was cut back by 11 bases and J by 4 bases. The CDR3 loop reads CASQNRGFADTQYF. As DNA, the CDR3 is TGTGCCTCACAGAACAGGGGCTTTGCAGATACGCAGTATTTT.

The rearrangement links TRBV2 to TRBJ1-4; 11 positions agree with TRBD1. The germline V gene encodes CDR1 SNHLY and CDR2 FYNNEI. J lost 5 bases, V lost 6 bases, and 5 bases had no gene match. This CDR3 region has 15 residues. The CDR3 DNA reads as TGTGCCAGCAGGCAAGGGACAGGGGGAAATGAAAAACTGTTTTTT. It yields the protein CASRQGTGGNEKLFF.

This clonotype has more than one count but fewer than ten. The V call is TRBV20-1, the J call TRBJ1-6; 7 nucleotides agree with TRBD1. Germline-derived CDR1 and CDR2 are DFQATT and SNEGSKA (reference sequence). The CDR3 contains 14 residues. The V and J ends lost 5 bases and 5 bases, in that order; junction bases with no gene match: 6. CDR3 sequence reads: CSAARTGDNSPLHF. The CDR3 DNA reads TGCAGTGCTGCCAGGACAGGCGATAATTCACCCCTCCACTTT.

There are many counts of this clonotype. J is TRBJ2-7 and V is TRBV12-3 or TRBV12-4, with a tentative D call TRBD2 (5 bases). The CDR3 totals 13 residues. The V gene lost 3 bases and the J gene lost 3 bases, with 9 bases spanning the gap. The CDR3 sequence is CASSLTGIYEQYF. The DNA for the CDR3 is TGTGCCAGCAGTTTGACGGGAATCTACGAGCAGTACTTC.

The rearrangement uses TRBV12-3 or TRBV12-4 and TRBJ2-3; 8 bases are a match to TRBD2. The length of the CDR3 is 15 residues. Trimming cost V 4 bases and J 2 bases; bases outside gene matches: 5. CDR3 sequence (DNA): TGTGCCAGCAGTTCGGGGGGGGTCTACACAGATACGCAGTATTTT. Residues: CASSSGGVYTDTQYF.

This chain joins TRBV29-1 and TRBJ2-7; either TRBD1 or TRBD2 may fit D (5 bases each). V was clipped by 4 bases and J by 4 bases, with 17 bases between them. Germline values: CDR1 SQVTM, CDR2 ANQGSEA. This CDR3 region has 14 residues. The CDR3 nucleotides read TGCAGCGTTGGCGACACCGGGACCTTATACGAGCAGTACTTC. Translation: CSVGDTGTLYEQYF.

The chain uses TRBV6-2 or TRBV6-3 and TRBJ2-1, with 7 bases that match TRBD2. Losses at the gene ends were 4 bases for V and 3 bases for J; bases not matched to a gene: 3. This CDR3 comprises 14 residues. Germline assignment: CDR1 MNHEY and CDR2 SVGEGT. This CDR3 reads CASSSGDYYNEQFF. The CDR3 bases are TGTGCCAGCAGTTCGGGGGACTACTACAATGAGCAGTTCTTC.

In nucleotides, the CDR3 is TGTGCCAGCAGCTACCAGGTCGGGGGCCCTCCCTACGAGCAGTACTTC. Translation: CASSYQVGGPPYEQYF. The chain recombines TRBV7-2 with TRBJ2-7, with D perhaps being TRBD1 or TRBD2 (6 bases each). Germline V gives CDR1 SGHTA, CDR2 FQGNSA. The CDR3 is 16 amino acids. V lost 4 bases and J lost 2, with 18 bases in between.

This clonotype has a handful of counts. The CDR3 nucleotides are TGCAGTGCTAGGGACCACTCTAACTATGGCTACACCTTC. Residues: CSARDHSNYGYTF. J is TRBJ1-2 and V is TRBV20-1, with no clear D. The CDR3 runs 13 residues. V lost 3 bases and J 0 bases, leaving 8 bases between the germline ends. CDR1 is DFQATT, CDR2 SNEGSKA, per germline (reference sequence).

This chain uses TRBV7-9 with TRBJ2-1; no clear D gene. CDR1 and CDR2 (germline): SEHNR, FQNEAQ (reference sequence). CDR3 size: 15 residues. The V end lost 5 bases, the J end lost 0 bases, and 11 bases lay between the germline ends. CDR3 amino acids: CASSPGRASYNEQFF. CDR3 DNA sequence: TGTGCCAGCAGCCCTGGCCGGGCCTCCTACAATGAGCAGTTCTTC.

J is TRBJ1-2 and V is TRBV28; 7 nucleotides align to TRBD1. V dropped 5 bases and J dropped 2; count of bases not matched to a gene: 8. The germline CDR1 and CDR2 sequences are MDHEN and SYDVKM. The CDR3 runs to 15 residues. CDR3 in amino acids: CASSTGTAANYGYTF. The DNA for the CDR3 is TGTGCCAGCAGTACCGGGACAGCAGCGAACTATGGCTACACCTTC.

The chain combines TRBV12-3 or TRBV12-4 with TRBJ1-2; D not resolved. The CDR3 has 13 residues. Trimming left V 2 bases short and J 4 bases short, with 8 bases between. CDR3 sequence: CASSLKESYGYTF. CDR3 DNA sequence: TGTGCCAGCAGTTTAAAGGAGAGCTATGGCTACACCTTC.

CDR3 DNA sequence: TGCAGTGCTAGACCTTTCGGAATTCCCTACGAGCAGTACTTC. Encoded protein: CSARPFGIPYEQYF. The chain recombines TRBV20-1 with TRBJ2-7; unclear D gene. V shed 2 bases and J shed 2 bases, with 13 bases lying between them. The CDR3 has 14 residues. Germline V gives CDR1 DFQATT, CDR2 SNEGSKA (reference sequence).

This chain joins TRBV10-3 and TRBJ2-7; 10 nucleotides match TRBD1. From germline, CDR1 is ENHRY and CDR2 SYGVKD. The CDR3 is made up of 14 amino acids. V gave up 7 bases and J gave up 3 bases; unmatched junction bases: 6. The CDR3 is CAITPGTGDYEQYF. The CDR3 DNA is TGTGCCATCACCCCCGGGACAGGGGACTACGAGCAGTACTTC.

This rearrangement joins TRBV7-2 to TRBJ2-1; D call uncertain. The CDR3 covers 16 residues. Trimming removed 7 bases from V and 8 bases from J, with 24 bases in between. Germline lookup yields CDR1 SGHTA and CDR2 FQGNSA. CDR3 nucleotides: TGTGCCAGCAACCGAAAATCTGGCGGCGTATACGATGAGCAGTTCTTC. Translated, it gives CASNRKSGGVYDEQFF.

This clonotype was counted ten times or more. The chain uses TRBV20-1 and TRBJ2-1, with 7 bases matching TRBD1. The J segment lost 9 bases and the V segment lost 3 bases, leaving 11 bases of the junction unmatched. Germline V lookup: CDR1 DFQATT, CDR2 SNEGSKA (reference sequence). The length of the CDR3 is 14 residues. CDR3 bases: TGCAGTGCTAGGAGGGCGCGGTGGGACAGTGAGCAGTTCTTC. Translation: CSARRARWDSEQFF.

The CDR3 region is CASSVGPGVSYEQYF. CDR3 in DNA: TGCGCCAGCAGTGTAGGCCCGGGGGTCTCCTACGAGCAGTACTTC. V usage is TRBV10-2 and J usage is TRBJ2-7; the D gene is possibly TRBD2 (6 bases). V dropped 4 bases and J dropped 0 bases, with 13 bases sitting between them. Per the germline V gene, CDR1 is WSHSY and CDR2 is SAAADI. There are 15 residues in the CDR3.

The chain uses TRBV4-1 and TRBJ1-6; D may be TRBD1 (5 bases). V lost 3 bases and J lost 6, with 21 bases in between. Germline-derived CDR1 and CDR2 are MGHRA and YSYEKL. CDR3 size: 18 residues. CDR3 protein: CASSQYRSGGFANSPLHF. CDR3 coding DNA: TGCGCCAGCAGCCAGTACCGAAGCGGGGGTTTCGCTAATTCACCCCTCCACTTT.

This clonotype has just a few counts. The V call is TRBV7-2, the J call TRBJ2-2; TRBD2 agrees at 8 bases. V shed 1 base and J 7 bases; nucleotides not matched to a gene: 5. The CDR3 sequence is 15 residues long. Germline lookup yields CDR1 SGHTA and CDR2 FQGNSA. The CDR3: CASSLVSGGDGELFF. In nucleotides, the CDR3 is TGTGCCAGCAGCTTAGTGTCCGGGGGGGACGGGGAGCTGTTTTTT.

V gene TRBV9 combines with J gene TRBJ2-1; D not resolved. Trimming stripped 3 bases from V and 10 bases from J, with 11 bases between. Germline lookup yields CDR1 SGDLS and CDR2 YYNGEE. The CDR3 spans 12 residues. CDR3 residues: CASSEISAEQFF. The CDR3 DNA reads as TGTGCCAGCAGCGAGATTTCAGCCGAGCAGTTCTTC.

This clonotype showed up many times. The chain recombines TRBV20-1 with TRBJ2-3, with a possible D match to TRBD2 (5 bases). V was cut by 4 bases and J by 3 bases, with 14 bases left in between. CDR3 length: 14 residues. In germline, CDR1 is DFQATT, CDR2 SNEGSKA (reference sequence). CDR3 residues: CSATLGVATDTQYF. CDR3 DNA sequence: TGCAGTGCTACCCTCGGGGTCGCAACAGATACGCAGTATTTT.

J is TRBJ2-2 and V is TRBV20-1, with 8 bases aligning to TRBD2. The CDR3 covers 16 residues. Germline loops: CDR1 DFQATT, CDR2 SNEGSKA (reference sequence). V lost 1 base, J lost 6 bases, and 10 bases stayed unmatched. The chain's CDR3 is CSARVGGGTLAGELFF. CDR3 nucleotides: TGCAGTGCTAGAGTGGGCGGGGGGACCTTGGCCGGGGAGCTGTTTTTT.

The chain recombines TRBV10-3 with TRBJ2-3; the match to TRBD2 covers 7 bases. This CDR3 spans 15 amino acids. V trimming: 7 bases; J trimming: 2 bases; junction bases outside the gene matches: 9. The V gene's germline CDR1 is ENHRY and CDR2 SYGVKD. This CDR3 is CAIKDTSAFTDTQYF. As DNA, the CDR3 is TGTGCCATCAAAGATACTAGCGCCTTCACAGATACGCAGTATTTT.

This clonotype was seen only a few times. The CDR3 sequence is CASSRTAGGYTGELFF. CDR3 nucleotide sequence: TGTGCCAGCAGCAGGACGGCGGGCGGGTATACCGGGGAGCTGTTTTTT. The chain uses TRBV7-9 and TRBJ2-2; D possibly corresponds to TRBD2 (5 bases). V was clipped by 5 bases and J by 5 bases, with 18 bases between them. CDR3 length: 16 residues. Germline V gene data show CDR1 as SEHNR and CDR2 as FQNEAQ (reference sequence).

The chain has TRBV7-2 and TRBJ2-5; no definite D call. Trimming shortened V by 2 bases and J by 1 base, and 11 bases separated the two germline ends. CDR3 size: 15 residues. CDR1 is SGHTA and CDR2 is FQGNSA in the germline V gene. CDR3 bases: TGTGCCAGCAGCTTACGAGGACCGAGCCAAGAGACCCAGTACTTC. Encoded protein: CASSLRGPSQETQYF.